The entry that follows covers one T cell receptor beta chain sequence. No cognate antigen has been identified for it. Base qualities are not at hand, and no much larger clone is one base apart. This sample was taken from a study of T cell repertoires in ileal Crohn's disease (dated by TCRdb to the late 2010s). Study-level background: At the time of surgery, 35% of patients were active smokers, and the median duration of disease was 7.9 years. All patients had surgery for a complication: stricturing disease in 61% and penetrating disease in roughly 40%. About half of the patients received postoperative therapy: about a dozen received thiopurines and approximately 19 received anti-TNF agents. TCR repertoire analysis was performed in just over 55 Crohn's disease patients drawn from a prospective multicentre cohort. The study ran alongside a multicentre cohort designed to identify predictors of early endoscopic recurrence after ileocolonic resection. A Rutgeerts score above i0 was used to define endoscopic postoperative recurrence. A total of roughly 170 mucosal samples from approximately 60 patients were sequenced, with samples obtained at several locations on the surgical specimen and at postoperative endoscopy. Study-wide conclusions, independent of this receptor: Higher percentages of high-frequency clones at the time of surgery were linked to endoscopic recurrence, and every patient with clonality above 26.8% (18/57) had recurrence. A significantly higher proportion of clonal expansions was observed in active smokers at surgery than in non-smokers (about 25% vs 20%, p=0.02). More high-frequency clones were carried by sorted CD8 T cells than by CD4 T cells, suggesting that mucosal expansions were mainly CD8. Only a subgroup of patients, of unstated size, had mucosal CD4 and CD8 T cells sorted and sequenced.

For commercial TCRB immunosequencing, about 500 nanograms of biopsy DNA were submitted for each sample. CDR3 regions were amplified from genomic DNA by Adaptive Biotechnology using a two-step, amplification bias-controlled multiplex PCR. The first PCR used primers for every V and J gene segment; the second PCR added barcodes and Illumina adapters. An Illumina instrument was used to sequence the CDR3 libraries. The authors' pipeline ran thus. Analysis combined the vendor-provided pipelines with custom analysis of raw data in R/Bioconductor under R version 3.3.0. Clonality, ranging from 0 to 1, was calculated as the inverse of the normalised Shannon entropy of all productive clones. The repertoire share taken up by the top 100 clones defined high-frequency clones, and only clones that passed a 95% confidence test were kept. The Simpson index measured repertoire diversity, and the Morisita-Horn index measured overlap between samples. TCRdb mirrors the immuneACCESS table, restricted to in-frame sequences. Some clones are absent from its copies; in checked studies, under half trace to an unresolved V gene, and the reason for the others is unknown. V, J and clone size are those of that table, while D and trimming were read from the DNA. The table for this sample lists around 13,000 clones; around 84% of them were counted only once. The biggest ten clones account for 6.5% of the sample.

The germline V gene (reference sequence) supplies CDR1 SGHNT and CDR2 YYREEE. The CDR3, cysteine through phenylalanine, is 15 amino acids long. Only the CDR3 part of the read is kept: 45 bases, read in frame from the first base. The junction shows trimming of 0 bases on V and 6 bases on J, plus 13 bases between the germline ends. To be eligible, patients had to be adults with ileal or ileocolonic Crohn's disease and an indication for ileocolonic resection. Whole ileal mucosal biopsies were kept frozen at -80 degrees C prior to DNA extraction. Genomic DNA was isolated from frozen whole biopsies using a TRizol-based method, and the DNA was quantified with a NanoDrop 2000 spectrophotometer.

The clonotype originates from an adult with Crohn's disease. The sequencing input was ileal tissue. Rearrangement joined TRBV5-4 to TRBJ1-5, and TRBD1 may be the D gene, going by 6 matching bases. CDR3 reads: CASSLGRGAGQPQHF. The nucleotides read TGTGCCAGCAGCTTGGGACGGGGGGCCGGTCAGCCCCAGCATTTT.